This entry features one TCR beta chain sequence. Its specificity is not known. Isolation of CD4+ naive, central memory, regulatory and stem cell-like memory cells was achieved by sorting via CD45RO/CCR7/CD25/CD127/CD95/CD27. Sequencing targeted expressed TCRB transcripts, as all isolated RNA had been reverse transcribed. The table came from immunoSEQ multiplex PCR; TCRdb's copy has only in-frame clones and leaves some out. This sample has about 190,000 clones; around 8% occur once, and the top ten carry about 0.9%. This specimen comes from a study of beta chain features in type 1 diabetes. Study-wide points: In every one of the four CD4+ subsets, TCRB CDR3s were moderately but significantly shorter in Type 1 diabetes patients.

V shed 2 bases and J 7 bases; nucleotides not matched to a gene: 11. Germline loops: CDR1 SGHTA, CDR2 FQGTGA. The CDR3 is made up of 15 amino acids. The sequenced sample was central memory CD4+ T cells from blood. The receptor was isolated from a woman in her thirties or forties with type 1 diabetes. This chain links TRBV7-3 with TRBJ2-7, with 7 bases that match TRBD2. The CDR3 is CASSLDSTVGREQYF. The CDR3 bases are TGTGCCAGCAGCTTAGATTCCACAGTCGGGAGGGAGCAGTACTTC.